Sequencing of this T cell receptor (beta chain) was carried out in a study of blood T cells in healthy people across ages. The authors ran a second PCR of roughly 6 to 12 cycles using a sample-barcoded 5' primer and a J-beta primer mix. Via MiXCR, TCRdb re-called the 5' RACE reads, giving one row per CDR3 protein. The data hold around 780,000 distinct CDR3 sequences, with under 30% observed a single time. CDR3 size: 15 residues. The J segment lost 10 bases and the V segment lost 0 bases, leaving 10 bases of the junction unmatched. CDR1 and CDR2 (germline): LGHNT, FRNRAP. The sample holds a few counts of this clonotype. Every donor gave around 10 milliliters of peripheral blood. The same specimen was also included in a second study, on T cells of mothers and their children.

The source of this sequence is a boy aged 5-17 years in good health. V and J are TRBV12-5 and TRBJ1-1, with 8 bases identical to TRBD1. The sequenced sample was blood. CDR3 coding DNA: TGTGCTAGTGGTTTGGTACAGTCAGGGGGCAACTCAGCTTTCTTT. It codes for CASGLVQSGGNSAFF.